Described below is a single T cell receptor (beta chain) sequence and its context. The antigen remains undetermined. Peripheral blood genomic DNA, not sorted cells or RNA, was the template. Looked up from germline, CDR1 is SGHNT and CDR2 is YYREEE (reference sequence). The V gene lost 4 bases and the J gene lost 3 bases, with 11 bases spanning the gap. The CDR3 runs 14 residues. A mixed TRB-A/B primer pool amplified rearranged TRB by multiplex touch-down PCR. TCRdb analysed the multiplex PCR reads with MiXCR anew, one entry per CDR3 protein. Among several thousand distinct CDR3 sequences listed, 25% to 30% were seen once. This sample stems from a study of T cell repertoires in aging, cancer and after chemotherapy. Study background: Roughly 10 million TCR reads made up the full dataset. Broader study findings: In each cancer cohort, median generation probability increased across chemotherapy, suggesting thymic output rebounded.

This clonotype originated in a human donor with a solid tumor. The sequencing sample was made of blood. The chain recombines TRBV5-4 with TRBJ1-3; D is undetermined. DNA for the CDR3: TGTGCCAGCAGCCCACCGACCGATGGAAACACCATATATTTT. Translated: CASSPPTDGNTIYF.